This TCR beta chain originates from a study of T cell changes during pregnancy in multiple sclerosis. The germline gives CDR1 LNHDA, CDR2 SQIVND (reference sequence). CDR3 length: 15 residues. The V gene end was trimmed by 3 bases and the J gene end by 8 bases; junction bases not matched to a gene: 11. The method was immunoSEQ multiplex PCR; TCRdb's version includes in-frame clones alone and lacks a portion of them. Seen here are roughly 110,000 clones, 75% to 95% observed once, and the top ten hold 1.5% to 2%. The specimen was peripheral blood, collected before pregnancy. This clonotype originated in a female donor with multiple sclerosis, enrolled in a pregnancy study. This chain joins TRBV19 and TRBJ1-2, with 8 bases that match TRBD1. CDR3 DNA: TGTGCCAGTAGTATGGGCACTACAGGGGGTAAAGGCTACACCTTC. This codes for CASSMGTTGGKGYTF.